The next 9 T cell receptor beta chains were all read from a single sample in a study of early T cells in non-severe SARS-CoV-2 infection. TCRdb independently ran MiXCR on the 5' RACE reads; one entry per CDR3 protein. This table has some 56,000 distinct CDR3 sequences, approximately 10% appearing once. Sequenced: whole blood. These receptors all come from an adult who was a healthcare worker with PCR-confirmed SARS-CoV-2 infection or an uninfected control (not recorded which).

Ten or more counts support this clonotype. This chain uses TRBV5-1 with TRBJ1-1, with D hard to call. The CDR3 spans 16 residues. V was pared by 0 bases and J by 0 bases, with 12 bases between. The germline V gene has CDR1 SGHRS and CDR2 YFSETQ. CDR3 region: CASSLDDSGMNTEAFF. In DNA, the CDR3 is TGCGCCAGCAGCTTGGACGACTCCGGTATGAACACTGAAGCTTTCTTT.

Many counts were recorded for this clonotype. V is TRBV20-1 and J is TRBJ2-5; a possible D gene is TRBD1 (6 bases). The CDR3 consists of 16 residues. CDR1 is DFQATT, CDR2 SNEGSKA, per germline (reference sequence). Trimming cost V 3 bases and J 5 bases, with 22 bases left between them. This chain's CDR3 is CSARVPTGTIMETQYF. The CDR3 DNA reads TGCAGTGCTAGGGTTCCCACCGGGACAATCATGGAGACCCAGTACTTC.

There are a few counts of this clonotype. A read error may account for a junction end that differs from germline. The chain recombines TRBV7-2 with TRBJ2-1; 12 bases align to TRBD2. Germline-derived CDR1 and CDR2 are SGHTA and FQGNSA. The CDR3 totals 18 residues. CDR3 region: CASSPRGTSGQGQVHLIF. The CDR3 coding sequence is TGTGCCAGCAGCCCGCGTGGGACTAGCGGGCAAGGCCAAGTACATTTGATCTTC. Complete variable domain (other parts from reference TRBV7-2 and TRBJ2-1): GAGVSQSPSNKVTEKGKDVELRCDPISGHTALYWYRQSLGQGLEFLIYFQGNSAPDKSGLPSDRFSAERTGGSVSTLTIQRTQQEDSAVYLCASSPRGTSGQGQVHLIFGPGTRLTVL.

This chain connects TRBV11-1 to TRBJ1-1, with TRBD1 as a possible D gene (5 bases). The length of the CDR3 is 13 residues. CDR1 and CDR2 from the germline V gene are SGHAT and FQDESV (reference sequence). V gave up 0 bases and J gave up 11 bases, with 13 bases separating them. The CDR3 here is CASSLAIGRDAFF. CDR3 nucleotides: TGTGCCAGCAGCTTAGCGATCGGCAGGGACGCTTTCTTT.

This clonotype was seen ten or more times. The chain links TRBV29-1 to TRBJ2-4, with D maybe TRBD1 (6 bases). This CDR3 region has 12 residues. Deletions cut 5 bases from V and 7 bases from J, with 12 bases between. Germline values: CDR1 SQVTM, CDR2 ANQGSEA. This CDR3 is CSVWGQDNIQYF. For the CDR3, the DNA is TGCAGCGTTTGGGGACAAGACAACATTCAGTACTTC.

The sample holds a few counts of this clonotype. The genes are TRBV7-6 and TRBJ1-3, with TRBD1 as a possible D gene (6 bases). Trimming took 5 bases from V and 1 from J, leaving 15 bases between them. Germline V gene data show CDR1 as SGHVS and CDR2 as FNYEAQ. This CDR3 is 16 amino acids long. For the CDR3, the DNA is TGTGCCAGCAGCCCCCAGACCAGGGGTTCTGGAAACACCATATATTTT. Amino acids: CASSPQTRGSGNTIYF.

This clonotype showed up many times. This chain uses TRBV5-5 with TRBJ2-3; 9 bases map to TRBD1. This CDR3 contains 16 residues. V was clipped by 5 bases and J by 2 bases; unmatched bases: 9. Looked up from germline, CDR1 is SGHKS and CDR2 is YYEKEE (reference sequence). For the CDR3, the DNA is TGTGCCAGCAGACGGACCGGGACAGGGTCCACAGATACGCAGTATTTT. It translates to CASRRTGTGSTDTQYF.

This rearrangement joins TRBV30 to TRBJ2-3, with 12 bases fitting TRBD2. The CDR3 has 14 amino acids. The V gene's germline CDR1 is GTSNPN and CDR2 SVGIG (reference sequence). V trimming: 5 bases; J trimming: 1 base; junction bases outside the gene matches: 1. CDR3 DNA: TGTGCCTGGGGACTAGCGGGACGCACAGATACGCAGTATTTT. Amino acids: CAWGLAGRTDTQYF.

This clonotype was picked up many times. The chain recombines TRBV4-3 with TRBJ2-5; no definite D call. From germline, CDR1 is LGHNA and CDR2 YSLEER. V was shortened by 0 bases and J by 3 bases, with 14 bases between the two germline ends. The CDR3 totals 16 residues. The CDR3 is CASSQDTYGGEETQYF. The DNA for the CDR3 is TGCGCCAGCAGCCAAGACACTTACGGTGGCGAAGAGACCCAGTACTTC.